This section outlines one TCR beta chain sequence together with its context. The CDR3 runs 19 residues. J was trimmed by 0 bases and V by 4 bases; bases with no gene match: 13. Per germline, CDR1 SGHRS and CDR2 YFSETQ. Treatment given: 19 received Ad26.COV2.S at low or high dose, single or two shots; about 5 received placebo; per-sample allocation not given. Samples came from day 63 after the first vaccine or placebo injection. This record belongs to a study of Ad26.COV2.S vaccination and SARS-CoV-2 variants. Sequenced by immunoSEQ multiplex PCR; TCRdb stores in-frame clones only, minus some. The table records just over 350,000 clones, roughly 84% of them present only once.

The source is a person aged 18 to 65 who received the Ad26.COV2.S COVID-19 vaccine or a placebo. The chain carries TRBV5-1 and TRBJ2-3; 11 bases fit TRBD2. This specimen was peripheral blood, taken in a trial of Ad26.COV2.S vaccine versus placebo. The DNA for the CDR3 is TGCGCCAGCAGCCGGTGGCTAGTAGCGGGAGGGACTAGCACAGATACGCAGTATTTT. Translation: CASSRWLVAGGTSTDTQYF.